The entry that follows covers one T cell receptor beta chain sequence. The data stem from a study of CD8 T cells in Susac syndrome. CDR3 length: 13 residues. Germline CDR1 reads KGHSH; CDR2 reads LQKENI. The V and J ends lost 6 bases and 5 bases respectively, with 10 bases between them. Negative isolation was applied to CD8+ and CD4+ T cells, and FACS enrichment was applied to TEMRA cells. The RNA input was about 0.45 to 1 ug, and it was reverse transcribed with random hexamers. TCRdb reanalysed the immunoSEQ multiplex PCR reads using MiXCR and keeps one entry per CDR3 protein. Among about 280,000 distinct CDR3 sequences listed, about 85% were seen once.

Sequenced sample: CD8+ T cells from PBMCs. This chain joins TRBV18 and TRBJ1-4; maybe TRBD1 (5 bases). The receptor's source is a human donor with multiple sclerosis. CDR3 amino acids: CASSGGENEKLFF. Written as DNA, the CDR3 is TGTGCCAGCTCCGGAGGGGAAAATGAAAAACTGTTTTTT.